Sequencing of this T cell receptor (beta chain) was carried out in a study of blood T cell repertoires in COVID-19. In the study overall: Collection of acute and convalescent COVID-19 samples took place in the United States, Italy and Spain.

TCRdb's table, derived via immunoSEQ multiplex PCR, lists solely in-frame clones and lacks some. The data show about 87,000 clones, 70% to 85% seen once. This receptor was identified in a woman aged 45-60 years with acute or convalescent COVID-19. The sequenced sample was peripheral blood.

In DNA, the CDR3 is TGTGCCAGCAGTCGGGCGGGGGGGACTGAAGCTTTCTTT. Protein product: CASSRAGGTEAFF. The chain combines TRBV7-2 with TRBJ1-1; a possible D gene is TRBD1 (5 bases). The CDR3 extends over 13 amino acids. CDR1 is SGHTA and CDR2 is FQGNSA in the germline V gene. V dropped 6 bases and J dropped 5 bases, with 13 bases sitting between them.